This T cell receptor beta chain was recovered during a study of shared clonotypes between healthy human individuals. General study results and limits: Naive subsets, compared against memory subsets, generally had larger estimated richness values.

Repertoires were generated with immunoSEQ multiplex PCR, while TCRdb's copy carries only in-frame clones and drops some. The data hold hundreds of thousands of clones, with approximately 96% observed a single time. Naivety among CD8 cells was defined by CD45RO negativity and positive CCR7 selection, thereby excluding terminally differentiated effector memory CD45RA+ cells. On this clone: Antigen specificity is unknown.

CDR3 size: 13 residues. Trimming stripped 7 bases from V and 3 bases from J, with 12 bases between. Germline values: CDR1 SNHLY, CDR2 FYNNEI. The chain has TRBV2 and TRBJ1-1; no firm D call. The sample consisted of naive CD8+ T cells sorted from blood. This TCR was sampled from a woman aged 30 to 39 in good health. This chain's CDR3 is CASTTGRYTEAFF. In nucleotides, the CDR3 is TGTGCCAGCACGACCGGGAGGTACACTGAAGCTTTCTTT.